This TCR beta chain was documented in a study of shared clonotypes between healthy human individuals. Replicate PCRs from sorted subsets contained around 190 ng DNA, which is around 30,000 T cell genomes. TCRdb keeps only in-frame clones here, not all; method: immunoSEQ multiplex PCR. Of 950,000 to 1,100,000 clones listed, about three quarters are singletons. The donor cohort consisted entirely of Caucasian adults residing in Nashville, Tennessee. Only a few counts were recorded for this clone. Its antigen is still unknown. General study points: For naive CD4 cells, 4.5% to 6.5% of clonotypes were shared across a handful of donors.

This clonotype was sampled from a man aged 18 to 29 in good health. Sequencing was carried out using memory CD4+ T cells sorted from blood. Subset denoted: CD45RA-negative fraction.

The CDR3 spells CSVAQGAGNTIYF. Written as DNA, the CDR3 is TGCAGCGTGGCCCAGGGCGCGGGAAACACCATATATTTT. This chain uses TRBV29-1 with TRBJ1-3, with D perhaps TRBD1 (5 bases). Germline V CDR1 and CDR2: SQVTM, ANQGSEA. V lost 6 bases to trimming and J lost 4 bases, with 13 bases between them. The CDR3 sequence is 13 residues long. The full variable domain, in which reference TRBV29-1 and TRBJ1-3 provide the parts outside the CDR3, is SAVISQKPSRDICQRGTSLTIQCQVDSQVTMMFWYRQQPGQSLTLIATANQGSEATYESGFVIDKFPISRPNLTFSTLTVSNMSPEDSSIYLCSVAQGAGNTIYFGEGSWLTVV.